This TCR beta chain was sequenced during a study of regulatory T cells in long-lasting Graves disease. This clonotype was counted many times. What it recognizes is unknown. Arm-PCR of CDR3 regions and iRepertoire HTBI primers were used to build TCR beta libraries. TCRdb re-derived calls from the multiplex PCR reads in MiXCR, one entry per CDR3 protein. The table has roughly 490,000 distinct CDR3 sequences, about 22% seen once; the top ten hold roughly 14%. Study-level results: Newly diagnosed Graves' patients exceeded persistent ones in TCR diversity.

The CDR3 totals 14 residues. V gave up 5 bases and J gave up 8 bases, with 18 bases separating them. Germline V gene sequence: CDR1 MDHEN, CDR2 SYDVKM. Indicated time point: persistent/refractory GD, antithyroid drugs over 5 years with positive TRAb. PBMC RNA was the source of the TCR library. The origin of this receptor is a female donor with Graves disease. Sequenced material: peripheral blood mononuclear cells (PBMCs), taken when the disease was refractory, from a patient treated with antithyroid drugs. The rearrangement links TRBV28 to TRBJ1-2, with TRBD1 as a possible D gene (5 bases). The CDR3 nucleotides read TGTGCCAGCAGTCCACTGACAGTCCTGGAGGGCTACACCTTC. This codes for CASSPLTVLEGYTF.